The 29 T cell receptor beta chains below were found in one sample sequenced in a study of PD-L1 blockade in urothelial cancer. Specified time point: peripheral blood 6 weeks after treatment start. TCRdb's copy holds only in-frame clones and misses some; the assay was immunoSEQ multiplex PCR. Among roughly 120,000 clones listed, more than 85% were seen once. The sample in question was PBMCs, obtained around atezolizumab (anti-PD-L1) treatment. The receptors originated from a man aged 60 to 75 with urothelial cancer.

The rearrangement uses TRBV2 and TRBJ1-1; no reliable D call. V lost 4 bases, J lost 11 bases, and 11 bases lay in between. Germline V gives CDR1 SNHLY, CDR2 FYNNEI. This CDR3 has 11 amino acids. The CDR3 spells CASSARLGAFF. DNA for the CDR3: TGTGCCAGCAGTGCGCGACTAGGGGCTTTCTTT.

The chain links TRBV18 to TRBJ1-1, with D possibly being TRBD1 (6 bases). Germline V gives CDR1 KGHSH, CDR2 LQKENI. The ends were cut back, 5 bases at V and 2 bases at J, with 12 bases in the middle. This CDR3 comprises 14 residues. The CDR3 loop is CASSRGQTNTEAFF. The DNA for the CDR3 is TGTGCCAGCTCAAGAGGACAGACTAACACTGAAGCTTTCTTT.

This clone has only one observation. This chain joins TRBV9 and TRBJ2-1; TRBD1 matches at 7 bases. This CDR3 region has 15 residues. Looked up from germline, CDR1 is SGDLS and CDR2 is YYNGEE. Unmatched junction bases numbered 3, after V lost 1 base and J lost 2 bases. For the CDR3, the DNA is TGTGCCAGCAGCGTAAGTGGGACAGCCTACAATGAGCAGTTCTTC. Amino acids: CASSVSGTAYNEQFF.

The chain employs TRBV4-3 and TRBJ1-6; possibly TRBD1 for D (5 bases). The CDR3 extends over 16 amino acids. V was cut by 4 bases and J by 9 bases, with 19 bases left in between. Germline V CDR1 and CDR2: LGHNA, YSLEER. CDR3 sequence: CASSPREGGVGSPLHF. The CDR3 nucleotides are TGCGCCAGCAGCCCAAGGGAAGGAGGGGTGGGTTCACCCCTCCACTTT.

This clone was found once. This chain joins TRBV6-5 and TRBJ1-2; 10 nucleotides line up with TRBD1. The CDR3 covers 11 residues. CDR1 is MNHEY and CDR2 is SVGAGI in the germline V gene. The ends lost 8 bases at V and 7 bases at J; junction bases unmatched: 1. CDR3 DNA: TGTGCCAGCGGACAGGGGGGTGGCTACACCTTC. Translating gives CASGQGGGYTF.

The chain joins TRBV30 to TRBJ2-5; D gene uncertain. There are 13 residues in the CDR3. V lost 0 bases, J lost 5 bases, and 10 bases lay in between. CDR1 GTSNPN and CDR2 SVGIG come from the germline V gene (reference sequence). The CDR3 loop is CAWSVPGRETQYF. CDR3 nucleotide sequence: TGTGCCTGGAGTGTACCAGGTCGGGAGACCCAGTACTTC.

This rearrangement joins TRBV10-3 to TRBJ2-3; TRBD2 matches 7 bases. This CDR3 comprises 17 residues. CDR1 and CDR2 (germline): ENHRY, SYGVKD. Trimming removed 1 base from V and 1 base from J; junction bases left unmatched: 8. CDR3 sequence: CAISEWVAGDGTDTQYF. The DNA for the CDR3 is TGTGCCATCAGTGAGTGGGTGGCGGGGGACGGCACAGATACGCAGTATTTT.

The chain joins TRBV7-2 to TRBJ2-1; 10 bases agree with TRBD2. V shed 2 bases, J shed 5 bases, and the junction held 3 bases outside the gene matches. Germline V CDR1 and CDR2: SGHTA, FQGNSA. This CDR3 region has 15 residues. The CDR3 loop is CASSLSGRVHNEQFF. CDR3 nucleotides: TGTGCCAGCAGCTTAAGCGGGAGGGTCCACAATGAGCAGTTCTTC.

The chain has TRBV19 and TRBJ2-1; D is perhaps TRBD2 (5 bases). The CDR3 extends over 14 amino acids. Germline CDR1 LNHDA, CDR2 SQIVND (reference sequence). Trimming pared 2 bases from V and 4 bases from J, leaving 9 bases between. CDR3 bases: TGTGCCAGTAGTATATCGGGGTCTTACAATGAGCAGTTCTTC. Residues: CASSISGSYNEQFF.

J is TRBJ1-4 and V is TRBV9; 10 bases are a match to TRBD1. CDR3 length equals 17 residues. Germline trimming cut 0 bases from V and 3 bases from J; bases unmatched to any gene: 5. Germline lookup yields CDR1 SGDLS and CDR2 YYNGEE. The CDR3 DNA reads TGTGCCAGCAGCGTAGGTTGGACAGGGGGACCTAATGAAAAACTGTTTTTT. It translates to CASSVGWTGGPNEKLFF.

J is TRBJ2-5 and V is TRBV28; 13 bases match TRBD2. The CDR3 totals 17 residues. The V gene end was trimmed by 5 bases and the J gene end by 5 bases; junction bases not matched to a gene: 11. The V gene's germline CDR1 is MDHEN and CDR2 SYDVKM. DNA for the CDR3: TGTGCCAGCAGTACCAGGACTAGCGGGGGTTTGGGGGAGACCCAGTACTTC. Amino acids: CASSTRTSGGLGETQYF.

J is TRBJ2-7 and V is TRBV11-1; TRBD1 might be the D (6 bases). Germline values: CDR1 SGHAT, CDR2 FQDESV (reference sequence). The CDR3 loop spans 17 amino acids. V shed 2 bases and J shed 4 bases, with 21 bases lying between them. CDR3 sequence (DNA): TGTGCCAGCAGCTTAAACTACGACCAGGGGACCCCATACGAGCAGTACTTC. It specifies CASSLNYDQGTPYEQYF.

This chain joins TRBV21-1 and TRBJ2-5; the DNA was not compared with TRBD2, the D call given in the table. TRBV21-1 is described as a pseudogene. The CDR3 length is 14 residues. CDR3 amino acids: CALGRGQSQETQYF. CDR3 coding DNA: TGTGCCCTGGGGAGAGGGCAGTCTCAAGAGACCCAGTACTTC.

The rearrangement links TRBV6-5 to TRBJ2-1; 8 bases align to TRBD2. This CDR3 is built from 16 residues. Germline V CDR1 and CDR2: MNHEY, SVGAGI. V trimming: 4 bases; J trimming: 1 base; junction bases outside the gene matches: 6. CDR3 in amino acids: CASSSHSGTSYNEQFF. The DNA of the CDR3 is TGTGCCAGCAGTTCTCATAGCGGGACGTCCTACAATGAGCAGTTCTTC.

The CDR3 sequence: CASSGGPGGISGNTIYF. In DNA form, the CDR3 reads TGTGCCAGCAGCGGGGGACCGGGAGGAATCTCTGGAAACACCATATATTTT. J is TRBJ1-3 and V is TRBV9, with D possibly TRBD1 on 5 matching bases. CDR1 SGDLS and CDR2 YYNGEE come from the germline V gene. V was clipped by 3 bases and J by 0 bases, with 16 bases between them. The CDR3 consists of 17 residues.

The rearrangement links TRBV27 to TRBJ2-5; a weak D match, TRBD1 (6 bases). CDR3 size: 13 residues. With 3 bases removed from V and 4 bases from J, the gap between germline ends came to 9 bases. Germline assignment: CDR1 MNHEY and CDR2 SMNVEV (reference sequence). The CDR3 region has the DNA TGTGCCAGCAGTTTTTCACAGGGAGAGACCCAGTACTTC. Translation gives CASSFSQGETQYF.

The V gene is TRBV19, the J gene TRBJ2-3; tentative D call: TRBD2 (6 bases). Looked up from germline, CDR1 is LNHDA and CDR2 is SQIVND (reference sequence). V shed 6 bases and J shed 0 bases, with 16 bases lying between them. The CDR3 has 16 residues. Written as DNA, the CDR3 is TGTGCCAGTAGGCGGGACGGATCTGGAAGCACAGATACGCAGTATTTT. Amino acid sequence: CASRRDGSGSTDTQYF.

The chain carries TRBV5-4 and TRBJ1-6; D uncertain. V was trimmed by 3 bases and J by 0 bases, leaving 7 bases between them. The germline V gene has CDR1 SGHNT and CDR2 YYREEE (reference sequence). The CDR3 extends over 15 amino acids. DNA of the CDR3: TGTGCCAGCAGCTCACCCGGCTCCTATAATTCACCCCTCCACTTT. As protein: CASSSPGSYNSPLHF. Full variable domain (outside the CDR3, taken from reference TRBV5-4 and TRBJ1-6): ETGVTQSPTHLIKTRGQQVTLRCSSQSGHNTVSWYQQALGQGPQFIFQYYREEENGRGNFPPRFSGLQFPNYSSELNVNALELDDSALYLCASSSPGSYNSPLHFGNGTRLTVT.

The genes are TRBV5-4 and TRBJ2-5; the match to TRBD2 covers 7 bases. The CDR3 contains 16 residues. From germline, CDR1 is SGHNT and CDR2 YYREEE (reference sequence). Trimming at V came to 4 bases and at J to 4 bases, leaving 13 bases not matched to a gene. CDR3 loop: CASSPGGRGGAETQYF. CDR3 sequence (DNA): TGTGCCAGCAGCCCTGGGGGTAGGGGAGGGGCAGAGACCCAGTACTTC.

This clone occurred once. The genes are TRBV5-4 and TRBJ2-5, with D possibly matching TRBD2 (6 bases). The germline V gene encodes CDR1 SGHNT and CDR2 YYREEE (reference sequence). The V gene lost 2 bases and the J gene lost 4 bases, with 9 bases spanning the gap. This CDR3 has 13 amino acids. CDR3 sequence reads: CASSFRGGETQYF. The CDR3 DNA is TGTGCCAGCAGCTTTAGGGGAGGAGAGACCCAGTACTTC.

To note about this clone: An end of the junction differs from the germline gene, which may be a read error. This chain uses TRBV2 with TRBJ2-1; 8 bases agree with TRBD2. The CDR3 runs to 15 residues. The V gene's germline CDR1 is SNHLY and CDR2 FYNNEI. The CDR3 DNA reads TGTGCCAGCAGGGAAGGCGGGGGGCACTACAATGAGCAGTTCTTC. It encodes CASREGGGHYNEQFF.

The chain has TRBV2 and TRBJ1-1, with D tentatively TRBD1 (6 bases). Germline values: CDR1 SNHLY, CDR2 FYNNEI. V lost 8 bases to trimming and J lost 3 bases, with 16 bases between them. This CDR3 region has 14 residues. CDR3 residues: CASQRRGADTEAFF. The CDR3 nucleotides read TGTGCCAGCCAGAGGCGGGGGGCTGACACTGAAGCTTTCTTT.

This chain uses TRBV7-9 with TRBJ2-1, with 12 bases fitting TRBD1. CDR3 length: 16 residues. With 1 base clipped from V and 4 bases from J, the junction kept 2 bases outside the gene matches. Germline V gene lookup returns CDR1 SEHNR and CDR2 FQNEAQ (reference sequence). The CDR3 DNA reads as TGTGCCAGCAGCTTAGGGGACAGGGGGCATTACAATGAGCAGTTCTTC. Protein product: CASSLGDRGHYNEQFF.

The V gene is TRBV7-9, the J gene TRBJ1-2, with 7 bases identical to TRBD1. The germline gives CDR1 SEHNR, CDR2 FQNEAQ (reference sequence). With V trimmed by 5 bases and J by 2 bases, 8 bases remained unmatched. The CDR3 length is 15 residues. Here the CDR3 DNA reads TGTGCCAGCAGCACCCGTCAACAGGGGAACTATGGCTACACCTTC. Translated: CASSTRQQGNYGYTF. Variable domain in full (rest from reference TRBV7-9 and TRBJ1-2): DTGVSQNPRHKITKRGQNVTFRCDPISEHNRLYWYRQTLGQGPEFLTYFQNEAQLEKSRLLSDRFSAERPKGSFSTLEIQRTEQGDSAMYLCASSTRQQGNYGYTFGSGTRLTVV.

The chain couples TRBV6-1 to TRBJ2-5; 7 bases line up with TRBD2. The V and J ends lost 8 bases and 6 bases, in that order; junction bases with no gene match: 9. The CDR3 has 13 amino acids. The germline V gene has CDR1 MNHNS and CDR2 SASEGT. The CDR3, as DNA: TGTGCCAGCGCAGCGGGGAGGGGACAGACCCAGTACTTC. Translated: CASAAGRGQTQYF.

The chain joins TRBV6-5 to TRBJ2-7, with TRBD2 matching over 8 bases. The CDR3 loop spans 15 amino acids. V shed 0 bases and J 4 bases; nucleotides not matched to a gene: 5. The germline CDR1 and CDR2 sequences are MNHEY and SVGAGI. CDR3 in amino acids: CASSYSKSGSYEQYF. The CDR3 nucleotides read TGTGCCAGCAGTTACTCGAAAAGCGGGAGTTACGAGCAGTACTTC.

The J gene is TRBJ2-3, the V gene TRBV6-5, with TRBD2 identical over 8 bases. CDR1 is MNHEY, CDR2 SVGAGI, per germline. This CDR3 is 15 amino acids long. Trimming cost V 6 bases and J 2 bases; bases outside gene matches: 7. As DNA, the CDR3 is TGTGCCAGCAGATACGGGGGGGCTATCACAGATACGCAGTATTTT. It is translated as CASRYGGAITDTQYF.

Only one count was recorded for this clone. The CDR3 is CASSLGSLSQETQYF. The CDR3 bases are TGTGCCAGCAGCTTAGGCAGTTTGTCCCAAGAGACCCAGTACTTC. V is TRBV11-3 and J is TRBJ2-5; D remains ambiguous. Trimming took 1 base from V and 1 from J, leaving 10 bases between them. This CDR3 is built from 15 residues. From germline, CDR1 is SGHNT and CDR2 YENEEA. The full variable domain, in which reference TRBV11-3 and TRBJ2-5 provide the parts outside the CDR3, is EAGVVQSPRYKIIEKKQPVAFWCNPISGHNTLYWYLQNLGQGPELLIRYENEEAVDDSQLPKDRFSAERLKGVDSTLKIQPAELGDSAVYLCASSLGSLSQETQYFGPGTRLLVL.

In nucleotides, the CDR3 is TGTGCCAGCAGTTATGTCGGAGGGTACGAGCAGTACTTC. It yields the protein CASSYVGGYEQYF. This rearrangement joins TRBV6-5 to TRBJ2-7; tentative D call: TRBD2 (6 bases). The V end lost 3 bases, the J end lost 4 bases, and 10 bases lay between the germline ends. CDR1 is MNHEY and CDR2 is SVGAGI in the germline V gene. The CDR3 covers 13 residues.